The rows below give T cell receptor beta chains drawn from one sample of a study of CD8 T cells in Susac syndrome. TCRdb processed the immunoSEQ multiplex PCR reads anew with MiXCR; each CDR3 protein has one entry. In the table there are some 200,000 distinct CDR3 sequences, around 95% of which are singletons. Material: CD4+ T cells from PBMCs. The receptors originated from a human donor with Susac syndrome. The CDR3 runs from the conserved cysteine through the conserved F or W. The D gene is left open where the match is weak. Rows give clone size only sometimes, using once, few, many, or a class for an expanded clone.

D: -; size: -; J: TRBJ1-3; length: 15; V: TRBV9; DNA: TGTGCCAGCAGCGTAGAGGACAGCTCTGGAAACACCATATATTTT; CDR3: CASSVEDSSGNTIYF
D: TRBD2; size: -; J: TRBJ2-1; length: 16; V: TRBV20-1; DNA: TGCAGTGCTAGAGAACCGGGACTAGCGTTCCTCAATGAGCAGTTCTTC; CDR3: CSAREPGLAFLNEQFF
D: -; size: -; J: TRBJ2-5; length: 14; V: TRBV15; DNA: TGTGCCACCAGCGGCGGAGGGTACCAAGAGACCCAGTACTTC; CDR3: CATSGGGYQETQYF
D: -; size: -; J: TRBJ2-5; length: 13; V: TRBV4-1; DNA: TGCGCCAGCAGCCAAGGCAGGCCAGAGGCCCAGTACTTC; CDR3: CASSQGRPEAQYF
D: -; size: -; J: TRBJ2-3; length: 16; V: TRBV6-2/TRBV6-3; DNA: TGTGCCAGCAACCAGGAGACCTGGGATCGACCAGATACGCAGTATTTT; CDR3: CASNQETWDRPDTQYF
D: -; size: -; J: TRBJ2-5; length: 14; V: TRBV10-3; DNA: TGTGCCATCAGCTCGTGGGGGCTCCAAGAGACCCAGTACTTC; CDR3: CAISSWGLQETQYF
D: -; size: -; J: TRBJ1-3; length: 13; V: TRBV20-1; DNA: TGCAGTGCTTGGGACGGCTTCAGGAACACCATATATTTT; CDR3: CSAWDGFRNTIYF
D: -; size: -; J: TRBJ2-5; length: 14; V: TRBV5-6; DNA: TGTGCCAGCAGCTGGCGGGGTATGGAAGAGACCCAGTACTTC; CDR3: CASSWRGMEETQYF
D: -; size: once; J: TRBJ2-3; length: 15; V: TRBV12-3/TRBV12-4; DNA: TGTGCCAGTTACGACTCAGGATCCCCAGTCGATACGCAGTATTTT; CDR3: CASYDSGSPVDTQYF
D: -; size: once; J: TRBJ2-7; length: 11; V: TRBV20-1; DNA: TGCAGTGCACAGCGGAACTACGAGCAGTACTTC; CDR3: CSAQRNYEQYF
D: -; size: -; J: TRBJ2-7; length: 12; V: TRBV14; DNA: TGTGCCAGCAGCTTACACAGAACCGAGCAGTACTTC; CDR3: CASSLHRTEQYF
D: -; size: -; J: TRBJ1-1; length: 14; V: TRBV7-2; DNA: TGTGCCAGCAGAGCACAGGGTATTCGCACTGAAGCTTTCTTT; CDR3: CASRAQGIRTEAFF
D: -; size: -; J: TRBJ1-5; length: 14; V: TRBV9; DNA: TGTGCCAGCAGCGTAGGGGTGAGCAATCAGCCCCAGCATTTT; CDR3: CASSVGVSNQPQHF
D: -; size: -; J: TRBJ1-2; length: 13; V: TRBV30; DNA: TGTGCCTATACAATACAGGGTCGTTATGGCTACACCTTC; CDR3: CAYTIQGRYGYTF
D: TRBD2; size: -; J: TRBJ2-1; length: 15; V: TRBV15; DNA: TGTGCCACCAGCAGAGAACTAGCGGGCCACAATGAGCAGTTCTTC; CDR3: CATSRELAGHNEQFF
D: TRBD1; size: -; J: TRBJ2-1; length: 15; V: TRBV11-3; DNA: TGTGCCAGCAGCTTAGTAGGACAGGGTTACAATGAGCAGTTCTTC; CDR3: CASSLVGQGYNEQFF
D: -; size: once; J: TRBJ2-1; length: 15; V: TRBV20-1; DNA: TGCAGTGCTAGCCTCTCGCCGGGCTCCTACAATGAGCAGTTCTTC; CDR3: CSASLSPGSYNEQFF
D: -; size: -; J: TRBJ2-3; length: 12; V: TRBV5-1; DNA: TGCGCCAGCAGCGGGGGGCGAGATACGCAGTATTTT; CDR3: CASSGGRDTQYF
D: -; size: -; J: TRBJ1-2; length: 12; V: TRBV20-1; DNA: TGCAGTGCTGCGGCAGGGTGGGATGGCTACACCTTC; CDR3: CSAAAGWDGYTF
D: TRBD1; size: -; J: TRBJ2-7; length: 13; V: TRBV30; DNA: TGTGCCTGGAGAAAACAGGGGGCGGGAGAGCAGTACTTC; CDR3: CAWRKQGAGEQYF
D: -; size: -; J: TRBJ2-6; length: 15; V: TRBV28; DNA: TGTGCCAGCAGAGCAGCGCTCTCTGGGGCCAACGTCCTGACTTTC; CDR3: CASRAALSGANVLTF
D: -; size: -; J: TRBJ2-7; length: 16; V: TRBV15; DNA: TGTGCCACCAGCAGAGATCGGTACAGGGAAAACTACGAGCAGTACTTC; CDR3: CATSRDRYRENYEQYF
D: TRBD1; size: -; J: TRBJ1-1; length: 14; V: TRBV5-1; DNA: TGCGCCAGCAGCGCGGGACAGATAAGGACTGAAGCTTTCTTT; CDR3: CASSAGQIRTEAFF
D: -; size: -; J: TRBJ1-2; length: 13; V: TRBV19; DNA: TGTGCCAGTAGTCCCCAGAGGAGCTATGGCTACACCTTC; CDR3: CASSPQRSYGYTF
D: -; size: -; J: TRBJ2-7; length: 12; V: TRBV29-1; DNA: TGCAGCGTTGGGGAGTTGGGGCCTGGCAGCAGCTTC; CDR3: CSVGELGPGSSF
D: -; size: once; J: TRBJ2-3; length: 14; V: TRBV4-3; DNA: TGCGCCAGCAGCCAAGATAATTTGGGGGATACGCAGTATTTT; CDR3: CASSQDNLGDTQYF
D: -; size: few; J: TRBJ2-3; length: 12; V: TRBV6-6; DNA: TGTGCCAGCAGTTACAGGGGGGATACGCAGTATTTT; CDR3: CASSYRGDTQYF
D: -; size: -; J: TRBJ2-7; length: 15; V: TRBV7-2; DNA: TGTGCCAGCAGCTTAGCGCCCGGAACACCCTACGAGCAGTACTTC; CDR3: CASSLAPGTPYEQYF
D: -; size: -; J: TRBJ2-2; length: 14; V: TRBV11-3; DNA: TGTGCCAGCAGCTTACTCAGGGGCGGCGGGGAGCTGTTTTTT; CDR3: CASSLLRGGGELFF
D: -; size: few; J: TRBJ1-1; length: 13; V: TRBV18; DNA: TGTGCCAGCTCAGAACAGTGGAACACTGAAGCTTTCTTT; CDR3: CASSEQWNTEAFF
D: TRBD1; size: -; J: TRBJ1-1; length: 16; V: TRBV20-1; DNA: TGCAGTGCTAGAGCACGGCAGGGGGCAGGAAGGACTGAAGCTTTCTTT; CDR3: CSARARQGAGRTEAFF
D: -; size: -; J: TRBJ1-1; length: 13; V: TRBV29-1; DNA: TGCAGCGTCCGGGTCGGGCTTTGGGCTGAAGCTTTCTTT; CDR3: CSVRVGLWAEAFF
D: TRBD2; size: -; J: TRBJ2-1; length: 17; V: TRBV13; DNA: TGTGCCAGCAGCTTAAACAAGCGGGGGAGCTCCTACAATGAGCAGTTCTTC; CDR3: CASSLNKRGSSYNEQFF
D: -; size: -; J: TRBJ1-5; length: 14; V: TRBV2; DNA: TGTGCCAGCAGGAGGACATTATTGGTGAGGCCCCAGCATTTT; CDR3: CASRRTLLVRPQHF
D: -; size: -; J: TRBJ2-7; length: 13; V: TRBV5-6; DNA: TGTGCCAGCGCCCTGGACGGAACCTACGAGCAGTACTTC; CDR3: CASALDGTYEQYF
D: -; size: -; J: TRBJ1-5; length: 14; V: TRBV4-1; DNA: TGCGCCAGCAGCCAACAGGAGAGCAATCAGCCCCAGCATTTT; CDR3: CASSQQESNQPQHF
D: TRBD1; size: -; J: TRBJ2-3; length: 15; V: TRBV2; DNA: TGTGCCAGTCATGAACAGGGGCTCACAGTAGATACGCAGTATTTT; CDR3: CASHEQGLTVDTQYF
D: TRBD2; size: -; J: TRBJ2-5; length: 17; V: TRBV20-1; DNA: TGCAGTGCTAGACCCGGGGGGGGGCCGGTAAATATGGGGACCCAGTACTTC; CDR3: CSARPGGGPVNMGTQYF
D: TRBD1; size: -; J: TRBJ2-1; length: 16; V: TRBV7-6; DNA: TGTGCCAGCAGCTTAGGAGGGACAGGGTTTAACAATGAGCAGTTCTTC; CDR3: CASSLGGTGFNNEQFF
D: -; size: -; J: TRBJ1-6; length: 15; V: TRBV20-1; DNA: TGCAGTGCTAGGACAGCAACTGCTGGGAATTCACCCCTCCACTTT; CDR3: CSARTATAGNSPLHF
D: TRBD2; size: -; J: TRBJ2-5; length: 16; V: TRBV20-1; DNA: TGCAGTGCTACATGGACTAGCGGGGGGGCTATGGAGACCCAGTACTTC; CDR3: CSATWTSGGAMETQYF
D: -; size: once; J: TRBJ1-6; length: 15; V: TRBV12-5; DNA: TGTGCTAGTGGGGCAGGGTCGGACTATAATTCACCCCTCCACTTT; CDR3: CASGAGSDYNSPLHF
D: TRBD1; size: -; J: TRBJ2-3; length: 14; V: TRBV29-1; DNA: TGCAGCGTTGGGGACAGGGGAGGCACAGATACGCAGTATTTT; CDR3: CSVGDRGGTDTQYF
D: -; size: -; J: TRBJ1-5; length: 14; V: TRBV14; DNA: TGTGCCAGCAGCCAGGGTCAGGGAGGTCAGCCCCAGCATTTT; CDR3: CASSQGQGGQPQHF
D: -; size: once; J: TRBJ1-6; length: 13; V: TRBV30; DNA: TGTGCCTGGAAGGGACCCTATAATTCACCCCTCCACTTT; CDR3: CAWKGPYNSPLHF
D: -; size: -; J: TRBJ1-3; length: 17; V: TRBV30; DNA: TGTGCCTGGGGGTGGCCGAACGGGGACCTTTCTGGAAACACCATATATTTT; CDR3: CAWGWPNGDLSGNTIYF
D: -; size: -; J: TRBJ1-2; length: 13; V: TRBV2; DNA: TGTGCCAGCATCGGCGGGACACACTATGGCTACACCTTC; CDR3: CASIGGTHYGYTF
D: -; size: -; J: TRBJ2-4; length: 17; V: TRBV13; DNA: TGTGCCAGCAGCTTACCCGGAAGCTCAAGAGCCAAAAACATTCAGTACTTC; CDR3: CASSLPGSSRAKNIQYF
D: -; size: -; J: TRBJ1-5; length: 18; V: TRBV24-1; DNA: TGTGCCACCAGTGATTTAGTTCGGGAGAACCGACCCAATCAGCCCCAGCATTTT; CDR3: CATSDLVRENRPNQPQHF
D: -; size: -; J: TRBJ2-3; length: 13; V: TRBV28; DNA: TGTGCCAGCAGCCGGTACTCAGCAGATACGCAGTATTTT; CDR3: CASSRYSADTQYF
D: -; size: -; J: TRBJ2-7; length: 11; V: TRBV29-1; DNA: TGCAGCGTTGAGCAGTCCTACGAGCAGTACTTC; CDR3: CSVEQSYEQYF
D: TRBD2; size: -; J: TRBJ2-1; length: 20; V: TRBV11-2; DNA: TGTGCCAGCAGCTTAGGGATTGGAGTAGCGGGGCGGAGCTCCTACAATGAGCAGTTCTTC; CDR3: CASSLGIGVAGRSSYNEQFF
D: TRBD2; size: -; J: TRBJ2-1; length: 17; V: TRBV3-1; DNA: TGTGCCAGCAGCCAAGACCCCGTCGGGGGGGCGTGGGATGAGCAGTTCTTC; CDR3: CASSQDPVGGAWDEQFF
D: TRBD2; size: -; J: TRBJ2-5; length: 17; V: TRBV7-9; DNA: TGTGCCAGCAGCCTCGGGACTAGCGGGGGGGCTCGGGAGACCCAGTACTTC; CDR3: CASSLGTSGGARETQYF
D: TRBD1; size: -; J: TRBJ1-1; length: 14; V: TRBV5-6; DNA: TGTGCCAGCAGCTTTACAGGGGTGAACACTGAAGCTTTCTTT; CDR3: CASSFTGVNTEAFF
D: -; size: -; J: TRBJ2-3; length: 12; V: TRBV11-2; DNA: TGTGCCAGCAGTCCGCTAGACCGTACGCAGTATTTT; CDR3: CASSPLDRTQYF
D: -; size: -; J: TRBJ2-7; length: 14; V: TRBV2; DNA: TGTGCCAGCAGGGAGGGATATCCTATCTACGAGCAGTACTTC; CDR3: CASREGYPIYEQYF